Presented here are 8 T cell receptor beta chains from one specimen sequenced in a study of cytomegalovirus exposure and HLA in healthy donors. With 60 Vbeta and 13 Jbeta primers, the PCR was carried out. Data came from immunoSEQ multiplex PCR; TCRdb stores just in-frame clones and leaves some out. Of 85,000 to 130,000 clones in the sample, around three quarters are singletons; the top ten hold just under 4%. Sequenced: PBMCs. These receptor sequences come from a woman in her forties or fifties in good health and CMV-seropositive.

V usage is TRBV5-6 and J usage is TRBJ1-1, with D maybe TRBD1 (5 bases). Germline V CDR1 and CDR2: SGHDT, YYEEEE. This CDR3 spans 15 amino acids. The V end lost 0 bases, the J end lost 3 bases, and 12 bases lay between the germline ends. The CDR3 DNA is TGTGCCAGCAGCTTGGCCTCGAAGGGGCACACTGAAGCTTTCTTT. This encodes CASSLASKGHTEAFF.

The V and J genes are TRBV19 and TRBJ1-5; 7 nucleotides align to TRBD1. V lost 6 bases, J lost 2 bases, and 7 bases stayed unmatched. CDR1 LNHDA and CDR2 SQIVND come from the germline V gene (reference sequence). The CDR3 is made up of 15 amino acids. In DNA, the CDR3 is TGTGCCAGTAGATTAAGACAGGGAGGCAATCAGCCCCAGCATTTT. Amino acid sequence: CASRLRQGGNQPQHF.

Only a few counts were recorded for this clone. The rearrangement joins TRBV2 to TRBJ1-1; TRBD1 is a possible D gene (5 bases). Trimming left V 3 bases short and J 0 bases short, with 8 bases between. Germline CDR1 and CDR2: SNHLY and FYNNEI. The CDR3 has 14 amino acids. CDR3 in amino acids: CASSDRGVNTEAFF. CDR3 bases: TGTGCCAGCAGTGATCGGGGGGTGAACACTGAAGCTTTCTTT. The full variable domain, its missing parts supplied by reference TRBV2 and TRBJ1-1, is EPEVTQTPSHQVTQMGQEVILRCVPISNHLYFYWYRQILGQKVEFLVSFYNNEISEKSEIFDDQFSVERPDGSNFTLKIRSTKLEDSAMYFCASSDRGVNTEAFFGQGTRLTVV.

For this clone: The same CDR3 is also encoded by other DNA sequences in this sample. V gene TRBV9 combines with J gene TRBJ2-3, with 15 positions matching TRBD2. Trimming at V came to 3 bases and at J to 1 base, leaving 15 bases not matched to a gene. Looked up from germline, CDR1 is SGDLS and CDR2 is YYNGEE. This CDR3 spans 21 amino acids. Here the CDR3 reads CASSGSWGLAGGILGTDTQYF. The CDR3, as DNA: TGTGCCAGCAGCGGTAGCTGGGGACTAGCGGGGGGTATCTTAGGCACAGATACGCAGTATTTT.

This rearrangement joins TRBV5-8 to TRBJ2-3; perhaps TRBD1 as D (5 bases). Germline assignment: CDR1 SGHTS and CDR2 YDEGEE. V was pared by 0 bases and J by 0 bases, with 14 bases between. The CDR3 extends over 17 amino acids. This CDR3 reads CASSLVPTVTSTDTQYF. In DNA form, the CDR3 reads TGTGCCAGCAGCTTGGTCCCGACAGTAACTAGCACAGATACGCAGTATTTT.

The CDR3 region is CASSPPTPYSGRGGETQYF. CDR3 DNA: TGTGCCAGCAGCCCCCCCACCCCCTATAGCGGGAGAGGGGGGGAGACCCAGTACTTC. This sequence joins TRBV7-6 and TRBJ2-5; 9 positions agree with TRBD2. CDR1 is SGHVS, CDR2 FNYEAQ, per germline. The V and J ends lost 5 bases and 5 bases, in that order; junction bases with no gene match: 21. The CDR3 loop spans 19 amino acids.

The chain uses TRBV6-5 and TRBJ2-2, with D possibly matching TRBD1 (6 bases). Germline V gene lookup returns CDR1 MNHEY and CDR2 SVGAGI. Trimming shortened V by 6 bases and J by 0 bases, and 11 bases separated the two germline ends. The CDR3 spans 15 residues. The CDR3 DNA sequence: TGTGCCAGCAGGGCCGGGACAACGAACACCGGGGAGCTGTTTTTT. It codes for CASRAGTTNTGELFF.

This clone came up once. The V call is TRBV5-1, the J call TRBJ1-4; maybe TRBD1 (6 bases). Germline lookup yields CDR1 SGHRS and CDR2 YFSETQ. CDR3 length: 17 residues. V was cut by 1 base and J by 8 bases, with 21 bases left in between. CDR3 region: CASSLWPSGDLREKLFF. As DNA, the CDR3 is TGCGCCAGCAGCTTGTGGCCATCAGGGGACCTCAGGGAAAAACTGTTTTTT.